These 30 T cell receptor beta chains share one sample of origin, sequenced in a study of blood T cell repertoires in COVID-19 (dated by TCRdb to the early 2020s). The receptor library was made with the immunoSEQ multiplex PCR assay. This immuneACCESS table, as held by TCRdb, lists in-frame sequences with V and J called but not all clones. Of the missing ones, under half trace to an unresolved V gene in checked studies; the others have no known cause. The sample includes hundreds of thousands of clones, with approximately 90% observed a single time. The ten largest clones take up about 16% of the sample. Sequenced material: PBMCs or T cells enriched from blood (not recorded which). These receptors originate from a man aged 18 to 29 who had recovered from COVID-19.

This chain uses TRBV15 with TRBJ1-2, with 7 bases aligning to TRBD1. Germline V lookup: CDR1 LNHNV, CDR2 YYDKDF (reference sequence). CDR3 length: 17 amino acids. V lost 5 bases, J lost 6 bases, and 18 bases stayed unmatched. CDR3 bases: TGTGCCACCAGCGCCGAGAGAGGGGGCTTAAAAGAAGATGGCTACACCTTC. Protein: CATSAERGGLKEDGYTF.

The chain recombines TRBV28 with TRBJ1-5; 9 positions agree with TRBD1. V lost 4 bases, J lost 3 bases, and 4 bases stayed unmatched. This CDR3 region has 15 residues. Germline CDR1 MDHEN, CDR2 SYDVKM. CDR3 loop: CASSSGQGNNQPQHF. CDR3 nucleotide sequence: TGTGCCAGCAGTTCGGGACAGGGAAACAATCAGCCCCAGCATTTT.

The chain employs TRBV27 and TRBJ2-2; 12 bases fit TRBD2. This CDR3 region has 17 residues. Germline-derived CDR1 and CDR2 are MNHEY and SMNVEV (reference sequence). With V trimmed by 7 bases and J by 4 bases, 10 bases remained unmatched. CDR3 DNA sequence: TGTGCCAGCAACCTAGCGGGGGGGCCCGGCGGCACCGGGGAGCTGTTTTTT. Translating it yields CASNLAGGPGGTGELFF.

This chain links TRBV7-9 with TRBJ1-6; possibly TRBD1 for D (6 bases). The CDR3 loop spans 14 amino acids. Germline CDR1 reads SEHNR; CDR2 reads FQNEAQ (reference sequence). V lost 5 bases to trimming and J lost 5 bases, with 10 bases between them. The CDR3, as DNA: TGTGCCAGCAGCGCGGACAGCAATAATTCACCCCTCCACTTT. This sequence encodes CASSADSNNSPLHF.

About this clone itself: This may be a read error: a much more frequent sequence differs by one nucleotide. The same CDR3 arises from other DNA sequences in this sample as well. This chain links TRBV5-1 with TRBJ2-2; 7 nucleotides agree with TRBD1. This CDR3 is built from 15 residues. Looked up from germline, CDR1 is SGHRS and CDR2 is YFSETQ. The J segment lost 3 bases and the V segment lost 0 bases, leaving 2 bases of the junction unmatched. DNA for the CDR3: TGCGCCAGCAGCTTGGGGGACAGACACACCGGGGAGCTGTTTTTT. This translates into CASSLGDRHTGELFF.

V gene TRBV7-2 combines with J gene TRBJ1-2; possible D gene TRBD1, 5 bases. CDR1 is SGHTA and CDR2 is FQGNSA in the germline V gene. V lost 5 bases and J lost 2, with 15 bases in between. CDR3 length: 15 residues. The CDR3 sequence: CASSPRSGGNYGYTF. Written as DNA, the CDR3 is TGTGCCAGCAGCCCCCGCTCGGGGGGAAACTATGGCTACACCTTC.

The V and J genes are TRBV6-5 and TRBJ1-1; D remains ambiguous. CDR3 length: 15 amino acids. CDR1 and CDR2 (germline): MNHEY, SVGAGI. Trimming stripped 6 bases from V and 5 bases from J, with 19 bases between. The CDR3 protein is CASSPLLERLTEAFF. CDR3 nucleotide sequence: TGTGCCAGCAGCCCCCTATTAGAGAGGCTGACTGAAGCTTTCTTT.

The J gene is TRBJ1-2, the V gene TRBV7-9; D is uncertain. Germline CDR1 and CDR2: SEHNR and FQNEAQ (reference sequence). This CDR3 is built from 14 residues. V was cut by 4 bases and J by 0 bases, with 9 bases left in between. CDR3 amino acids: CASSYGQANYGYTF. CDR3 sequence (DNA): TGTGCCAGCAGCTACGGCCAGGCTAACTATGGCTACACCTTC.

This chain's CDR3 is CASSIGPRYGYTF. The DNA for the CDR3 is TGTGCCAGTAGTATTGGGCCCCGCTATGGCTACACCTTC. The chain employs TRBV19 and TRBJ1-2; no clear D. Trimming stripped 3 bases from V and 4 bases from J, with 9 bases between. This CDR3 contains 13 residues. Germline V gives CDR1 LNHDA, CDR2 SQIVND (reference sequence).

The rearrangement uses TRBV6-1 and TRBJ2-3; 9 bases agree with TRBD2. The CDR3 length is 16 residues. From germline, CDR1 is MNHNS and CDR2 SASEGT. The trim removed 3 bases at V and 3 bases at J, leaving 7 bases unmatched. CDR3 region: CASSDVAGGSTDTQYF. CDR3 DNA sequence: TGTGCCAGCAGTGATGTCGCGGGGGGGAGTACAGATACGCAGTATTTT.

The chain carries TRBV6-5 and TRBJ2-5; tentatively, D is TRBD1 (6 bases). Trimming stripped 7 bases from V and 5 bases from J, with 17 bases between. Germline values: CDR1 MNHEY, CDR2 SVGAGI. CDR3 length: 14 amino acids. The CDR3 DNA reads TGTGCCAGCAACCGGGACACCGGACAGGAGACCCAGTACTTC. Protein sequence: CASNRDTGQETQYF.

The DNA of the CDR3 is TGTGCCAAGGCGGCCTTACTAGCCGGAACGGGAGAGCAGTACTTC. Its protein is CAKAALLAGTGEQYF. The rearrangement joins TRBV27 to TRBJ2-7; tentative D call: TRBD2 (6 bases). Trimming removed 10 bases at V and 7 bases at J, with 26 bases between. The CDR3 is made up of 15 amino acids. The germline gives CDR1 MNHEY, CDR2 SMNVEV (reference sequence).

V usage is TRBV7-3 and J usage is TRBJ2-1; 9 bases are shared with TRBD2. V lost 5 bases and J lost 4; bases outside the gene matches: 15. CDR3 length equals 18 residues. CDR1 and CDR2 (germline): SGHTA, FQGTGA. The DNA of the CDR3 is TGTGCCAGCAGCCTCCTTCCCGCTAGCGGGACCGGATACAATGAGCAGTTCTTC. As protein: CASSLLPASGTGYNEQFF.

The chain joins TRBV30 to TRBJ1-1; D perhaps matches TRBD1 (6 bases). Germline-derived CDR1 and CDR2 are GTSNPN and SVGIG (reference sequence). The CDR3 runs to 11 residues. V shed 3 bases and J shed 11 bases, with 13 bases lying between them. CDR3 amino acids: CAWSTNREAFF. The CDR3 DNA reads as TGTGCCTGGAGCACTAACAGGGAGGCTTTCTTT.

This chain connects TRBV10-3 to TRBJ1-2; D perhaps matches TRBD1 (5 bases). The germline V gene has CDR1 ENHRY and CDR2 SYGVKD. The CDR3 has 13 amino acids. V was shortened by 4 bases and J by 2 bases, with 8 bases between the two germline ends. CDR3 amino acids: CAISGDRNYGYTF. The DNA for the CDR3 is TGTGCCATCAGTGGAGACAGAAACTATGGCTACACCTTC.

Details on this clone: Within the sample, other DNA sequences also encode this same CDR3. CDR3 region: CASSLQGNYGYTF. DNA of the CDR3: TGTGCCAGCAGCTTACAGGGGAACTATGGCTACACCTTC. This rearrangement joins TRBV7-3 to TRBJ1-2, with D possibly being TRBD1 (6 bases). Between the trimmed V and J ends, which lost 2 bases and 2 bases, there was a span of 6 bases. CDR1 SGHTA and CDR2 FQGTGA come from the germline V gene. CDR3 length: 13 residues.

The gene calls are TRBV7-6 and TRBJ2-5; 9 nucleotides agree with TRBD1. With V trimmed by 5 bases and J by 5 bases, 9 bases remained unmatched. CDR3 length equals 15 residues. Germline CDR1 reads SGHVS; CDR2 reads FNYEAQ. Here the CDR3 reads CASSLGQGGWETQYF. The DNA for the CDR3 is TGTGCCAGCAGCCTGGGACAGGGAGGTTGGGAGACCCAGTACTTC.

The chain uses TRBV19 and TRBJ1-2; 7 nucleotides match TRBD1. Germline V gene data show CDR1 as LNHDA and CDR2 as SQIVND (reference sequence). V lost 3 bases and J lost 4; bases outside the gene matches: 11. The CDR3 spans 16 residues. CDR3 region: CASSIPIDRAIYGYTF. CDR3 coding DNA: TGTGCCAGTAGTATCCCCATTGACAGGGCCATCTATGGCTACACCTTC.

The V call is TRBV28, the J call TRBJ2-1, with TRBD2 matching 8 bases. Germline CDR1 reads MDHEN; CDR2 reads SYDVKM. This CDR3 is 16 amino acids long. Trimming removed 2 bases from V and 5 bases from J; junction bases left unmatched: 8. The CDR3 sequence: CASSLLQRGSDNEQFF. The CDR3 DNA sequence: TGTGCCAGCAGTTTACTTCAGCGGGGGAGTGACAATGAGCAGTTCTTC.

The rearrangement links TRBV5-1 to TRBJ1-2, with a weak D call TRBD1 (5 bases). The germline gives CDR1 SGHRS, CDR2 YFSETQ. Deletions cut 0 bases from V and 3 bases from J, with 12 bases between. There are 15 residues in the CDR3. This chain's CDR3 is CASSLGGGADYGYTF. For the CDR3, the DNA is TGCGCCAGCAGCTTGGGAGGAGGGGCGGACTATGGCTACACCTTC.

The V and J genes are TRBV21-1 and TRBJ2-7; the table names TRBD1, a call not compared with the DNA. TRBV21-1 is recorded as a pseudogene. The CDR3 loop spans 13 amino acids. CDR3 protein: CASRPDSSYEQYF. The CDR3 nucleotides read TGTGCCAGCCGTCCCGACAGCTCCTACGAGCAGTACTTC.

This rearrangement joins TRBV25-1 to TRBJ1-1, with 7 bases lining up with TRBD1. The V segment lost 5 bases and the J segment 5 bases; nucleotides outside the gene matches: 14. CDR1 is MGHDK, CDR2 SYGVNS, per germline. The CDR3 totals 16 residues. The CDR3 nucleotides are TGTGCCAGCAGTCAAAGTCTTCTGACAGGGCGGACTGAAGCTTTCTTT. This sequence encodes CASSQSLLTGRTEAFF.

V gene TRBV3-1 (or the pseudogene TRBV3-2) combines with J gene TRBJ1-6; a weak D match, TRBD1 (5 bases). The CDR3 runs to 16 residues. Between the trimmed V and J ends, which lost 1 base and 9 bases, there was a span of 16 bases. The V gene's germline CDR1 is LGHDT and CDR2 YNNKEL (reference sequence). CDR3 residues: CASSQGVLGPGSPLHF. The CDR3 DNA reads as TGTGCCAGCAGCCAAGGTGTGTTGGGGCCCGGTTCACCCCTCCACTTT.

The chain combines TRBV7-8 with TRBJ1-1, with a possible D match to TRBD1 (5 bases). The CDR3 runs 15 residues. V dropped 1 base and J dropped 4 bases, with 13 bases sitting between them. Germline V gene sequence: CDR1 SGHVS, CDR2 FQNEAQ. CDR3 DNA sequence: TGTGCCAGCAGCTTAGTTCAGGGCTGGGGCACTGAAGCTTTCTTT. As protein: CASSLVQGWGTEAFF. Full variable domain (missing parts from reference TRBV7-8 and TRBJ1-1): GAGVSQSPRYKVAKRGQDVALRCDPISGHVSLFWYQQALGQGPEFLTYFQNEAQLDKSGLPSDRFFAERPEGSVSTLKIQRTQQEDSAVYLCASSLVQGWGTEAFFGQGTRLTVV.

The DNA of the CDR3 is TGTGCCAGCAGCTTAGTCCCAGGGTCAGGCTCCTATGGCTACACCTTC. Translation: CASSLVPGSGSYGYTF. The chain couples TRBV11-2 to TRBJ1-2; a possible D gene is TRBD1 (5 bases). The CDR3 spans 16 residues. V was clipped by 1 base and J by 4 bases, with 16 bases between them. CDR1 and CDR2 (germline): SGHAT, FQNNGV.

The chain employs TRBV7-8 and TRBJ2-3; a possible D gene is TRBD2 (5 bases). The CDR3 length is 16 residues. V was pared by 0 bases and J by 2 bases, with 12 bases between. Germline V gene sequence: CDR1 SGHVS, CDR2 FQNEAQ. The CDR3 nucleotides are TGTGCCAGCAGCTTAGCGCCTAGCACGAACACAGATACGCAGTATTTT. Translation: CASSLAPSTNTDTQYF.

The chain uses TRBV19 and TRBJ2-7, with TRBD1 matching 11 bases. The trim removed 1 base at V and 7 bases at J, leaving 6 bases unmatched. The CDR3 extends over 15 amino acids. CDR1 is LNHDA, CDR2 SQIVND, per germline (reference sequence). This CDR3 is CASSIAGQGAGEQYF. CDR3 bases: TGTGCCAGTAGTATAGCCGGACAGGGGGCGGGAGAGCAGTACTTC.

CDR3 loop: CASISYGGSYEQYF. In nucleotides, the CDR3 is TGTGCCAGCATTTCATACGGGGGCTCCTACGAGCAGTACTTC. V is TRBV28 and J is TRBJ2-7; a possible D gene is TRBD2 (6 bases). The CDR3 covers 14 residues. The germline V gene encodes CDR1 MDHEN and CDR2 SYDVKM. The ends were cut back, 7 bases at V and 0 bases at J, with 13 bases in the middle. The full variable domain, in which reference TRBV28 and TRBJ2-7 provide the parts outside the CDR3, is DVKVTQSSRYLVKRTGEKVFLECVQDMDHENMFWYRQDPGLGLRLIYFSYDVKMKEKGDIPEGYSVSREKKERFSLILESASTNQTSMYLCASISYGGSYEQYFGPGTRLTVT.

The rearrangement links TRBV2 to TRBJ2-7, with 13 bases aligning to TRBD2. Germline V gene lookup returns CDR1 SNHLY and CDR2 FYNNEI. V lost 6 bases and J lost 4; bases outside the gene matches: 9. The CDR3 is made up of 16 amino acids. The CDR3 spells CASRELTSGRLYEQYF. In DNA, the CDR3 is TGTGCCAGCAGGGAACTGACTAGCGGGAGGTTGTACGAGCAGTACTTC.

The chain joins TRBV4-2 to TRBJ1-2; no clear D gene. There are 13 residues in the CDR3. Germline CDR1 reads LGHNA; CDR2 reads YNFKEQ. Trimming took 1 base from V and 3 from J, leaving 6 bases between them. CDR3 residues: CASSQVVDYGYTF. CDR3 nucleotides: TGTGCCAGCAGCCAAGTTGTAGACTATGGCTACACCTTC.